The clone carrying this T cell receptor beta chain has more than one count but fewer than ten. Each single cDNA molecule received a unique molecular identifier. TCRdb re-called the 5' RACE reads through MiXCR, storing one row per CDR3 protein. The table lists about 110,000 distinct CDR3 sequences, about 12% of them singletons. The data stem from a study of early T cells in non-severe SARS-CoV-2 infection. The CDR3 length is 17 residues. Trimming stripped 1 base from V and 7 bases from J, with 19 bases between. Germline values: CDR1 MGHRA, CDR2 YSYEKL. V and J are TRBV4-1 and TRBJ2-2; D is unresolved. This clonotype originated in an adult who was a healthcare worker with PCR-confirmed SARS-CoV-2 infection or an uninfected control (not recorded which). Sequencing used whole blood, obtained at baseline. The CDR3 is CASSQVDLGLSVGELFF. The CDR3 coding sequence is TGCGCCAGCAGCCAAGTTGACCTGGGCCTCTCAGTCGGGGAGCTGTTTTTT.